This T cell receptor (beta chain) was recorded in a study of radiation and T cells in renal cell carcinoma. Study observations and caveats: Top tumor clonotypes rose in blood 2 weeks post-radiation, then contracted.

As regards this clone: Its antigen is not known.

As for time point: blood 4 weeks post-SBRT, at nephrectomy. The sample's treatment: 15 Gy SBRT to primary tumor, nephrectomy 4 weeks later. Method: immunoSEQ multiplex PCR; TCRdb's copy keeps in-frame clones and lacks some. The top ten clones hold 15% to 20% of a sample with approximately 150,000 clones, approximately 86% of them seen once. V lost 0 bases to trimming and J lost 5 bases, with 11 bases between them. Germline CDR1 SGDLS, CDR2 YYNGEE. CDR3 length: 14 amino acids. The TCR was taken from a woman between 45 and 65 years old with renal cell carcinoma. The rearrangement links TRBV9 to TRBJ1-1; D unclear. Sequenced material: blood, taken from a patient whose treatment included radiotherapy and nephrectomy. The CDR3 DNA is TGTGCCAGCAGCGTAGGTCCCGAAGGGACTGAAGCTTTCTTT. Protein product: CASSVGPEGTEAFF.